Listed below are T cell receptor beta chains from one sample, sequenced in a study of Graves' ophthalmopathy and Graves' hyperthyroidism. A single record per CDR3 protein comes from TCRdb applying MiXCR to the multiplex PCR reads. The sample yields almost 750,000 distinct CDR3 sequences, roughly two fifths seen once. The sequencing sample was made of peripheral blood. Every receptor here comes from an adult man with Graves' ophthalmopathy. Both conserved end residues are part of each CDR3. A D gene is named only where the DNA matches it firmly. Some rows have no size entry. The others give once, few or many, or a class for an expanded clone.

TGTGCCAGCAGCTTGGATCCAGGGACTACCTACGAGCAGTACTTC | CASSLDPGTTYEQYF | TRBV5-6 | TRBD2 | . | TRBJ2-7
TGTGCCAGCTCACCCTCGTACGGGACAGGAAACACTGAAGCTTTCTTT | CASSPSYGTGNTEAFF | TRBV7-9 | TRBD1 | . | TRBJ1-1
TGTGCCACCAGCTCCCGCTATGATGGGGGCGGTGGCTACACCTTC | CATSSRYDGGGGYTF | TRBV15 | . | many | TRBJ1-2
TGCAGTGCCAAAGACAACCAGGATAATGAAAAACTGTTTTTT | CSAKDNQDNEKLFF | TRBV20-1 | . | . | TRBJ1-4
TGTGCCACCAGTGATCGACTAGCGGAGACAGATACGCAGTATTTT | CATSDRLAETDTQYF | TRBV24-1 | TRBD2 | . | TRBJ2-3
TGTGCCAGCAGTTACTCAAGGAGGGGCAGAGTCGACAGGTTCTATGGCTACACCTTC | CASSYSRRGRVDRFYGYTF | TRBV6-5 | . | few | TRBJ1-2
TGTGCCAGCAGCTTAGGGAGGGGGAATACCGGGGAGCTGTTTTTT | CASSLGRGNTGELFF | TRBV7-2 | . | many | TRBJ2-2
TGTGCCAGCAGCGTCGGGACTAGCAGTTTCTACGAGCAGTACTTC | CASSVGTSSFYEQYF | TRBV9 | TRBD2 | . | TRBJ2-7
TGTGCCAGCAGCCAAGTTGGAGGGAATTCGGAGCAGTACTTC | CASSQVGGNSEQYF | TRBV10-3 | . | . | TRBJ2-7
TGTGCCAGCAGTTATCCGGGAGGTTTCTACGGGCAGTACTTC | CASSYPGGFYGQYF | TRBV2 | TRBD2 | . | TRBJ2-7
TGTGCCAGTAGTATACAGGCAGGGAACACTGAAGCTTTCTTT | CASSIQAGNTEAFF | TRBV25-1 | . | . | TRBJ1-1
TGTGCCAGCAGAACGACAGGGGTTTCGTATGGCTACACCTTC | CASRTTGVSYGYTF | TRBV10-3 | TRBD1 | few | TRBJ1-2
TGCAGCGTAGGACAGGGGATTTACGAGCAGTACTTC | CSVGQGIYEQYF | TRBV29-1 | TRBD1 | . | TRBJ2-7
TGTGCCAGCAGCCATGCCAGGGCGTACACTGAAGCTTCCTTT | CASSHARAYTEASF | TRBV14 | . | . | TRBJ1-1
TGTGCCAGCAGCTTATTCGCTGAAGCTTTCTTT | CASSLFAEAFF | TRBV7-8 | . | few | TRBJ1-1
TGTGCCAGCAGCTTCAAGGGGTTCGTGACCCAGTACTTC | CASSFKGFVTQYF | TRBV7-9 | . | many | TRBJ2-5
TGTGCCAGTAGTCCCCGGGAGCGGACCTACGAGCAGTACTTC | CASSPRERTYEQYF | TRBV19 | . | . | TRBJ2-7
TGCGCCAGCAGCGCGACCCCCATGGGGGCCGGGGAGCTGTTTTTT | CASSATPMGAGELFF | TRBV5-1 | . | few | TRBJ2-2
TGTCTCGTTTCGGTTTTCACTGAAGCTTTCTTT | CLVSVFTEAFF | TRBV29-1 | . | many | TRBJ1-1
TGTGCCAGTAGTAATCAGGGGAACTATGGCTACACCTTC | CASSNQGNYGYTF | TRBV19 | . | . | TRBJ1-2
TGTGCCAGCAGCTTGGGAAGGGTTACAGATACGCAGTATTTT | CASSLGRVTDTQYF | TRBV19 | . | few | TRBJ2-3
TGTGCCAGCAGCGAACAGGCTTACTACGAGCAGTACTTC | CASSEQAYYEQYF | TRBV9 | . | . | TRBJ2-7
TGTGCCAGCTTATACCGGGACACCGAGACCTCTAACTATGGCTACACCTTC | CASLYRDTETSNYGYTF | TRBV6-2/TRBV6-3 | . | few | TRBJ1-2
TGCGCCAGCAGTGTATGGGGACAGGGGGGGGACAATGAAAAACTGTTTTTT | CASSVWGQGGDNEKLFF | TRBV10-2 | TRBD1 | . | TRBJ1-4
TGTGCCAGCAGCCAAGGTAGCCTCGGCACCGGGGAGCTGTTTTTT | CASSQGSLGTGELFF | TRBV4-2 | . | few | TRBJ2-2
TGCAGCTTAGGGGGGGGGCAGAAGACCCAGTACTTC | CSLGGGQKTQYF | TRBV29-1 | . | . | TRBJ2-5
TGTGCCAGCAGCTCCGGGGCAGGGGGCGACCAGCCCCAGCATTTT | CASSSGAGGDQPQHF | TRBV9 | TRBD1 | . | TRBJ1-5
TGCAGCGTTGAAGACGGACAGAGTGATGGCTACACCTTC | CSVEDGQSDGYTF | TRBV29-1 | . | many | TRBJ1-2
TGCGCCAGCAGCTTGAGGTGGGAGCGCTACGAGCAGTACTTC | CASSLRWERYEQYF | TRBV5-1 | . | . | TRBJ2-7
TGCAGCGTTAGTACAGGGCGAGGGACTGAAGCTTTCTTT | CSVSTGRGTEAFF | TRBV29-1 | . | many | TRBJ1-1
TGTGCTAGTGGTTTTTCCCAAGGGTCGTGGACTGAAGCTTTCTTT | CASGFSQGSWTEAFF | TRBV12-3/TRBV12-4 | . | few | TRBJ1-1
TGCGCCAGCAGCTTGGTGGCCCCCTACGAGCAGTACTTC | CASSLVAPYEQYF | TRBV5-1 | . | many | TRBJ2-7